These 27 T cell receptor beta chains were sequenced from one sample in a study of T cell responses to AZD1222 COVID-19 vaccine. Generated by immunoSEQ multiplex PCR, the TCRdb table keeps only in-frame clones and is missing some. The data contain about 180,000 clones, around 93% of them singletons. The sample here was peripheral blood, taken 28 days after the second dose of the MenACWY control vaccine. The origin of the receptors is an adult who received the MenACWY meningococcal vaccine as a control.

The chain combines TRBV9 with TRBJ2-3, with unresolved D. CDR3 size: 13 residues. Trimming removed 2 bases at V and 6 bases at J, with 10 bases between. Germline V gives CDR1 SGDLS, CDR2 YYNGEE. The DNA for the CDR3 is TGTGCCAGCAGCGTTGACTCGAGGGATACGCAGTATTTT. Amino acids: CASSVDSRDTQYF. Variable domain in full (rest from reference TRBV9 and TRBJ2-3): DSGVTQTPKHLITATGQRVTLRCSPRSGDLSVYWYQQSLDQGLQFLIQYYNGEERAKGNILERFSAQQFPDLHSELNLSSLELGDSALYFCASSVDSRDTQYFGPGTRLTVL.

This clone occurred a few times. In nucleotides, the CDR3 is TGTGCCAGCAGCTTAGGACCAAGTTCAGGCTACGAGCAGTACTTC. This codes for CASSLGPSSGYEQYF. This sequence joins TRBV11-2 and TRBJ2-7; D gene unclear. The CDR3 is made up of 15 amino acids. The V gene's germline CDR1 is SGHAT and CDR2 FQNNGV. V lost 1 base to trimming and J lost 3 bases, with 13 bases between them. The entire variable domain, with the rest obtained from reference TRBV11-2 and TRBJ2-7, is as follows: EAGVAQSPRYKIIEKRQSVAFWCNPISGHATLYWYQQILGQGPKLLIQFQNNGVVDDSQLPKDRFSAERLKGVDSTLKIQPAKLEDSAVYLCASSLGPSSGYEQYFGPGTRLTVT.

The genes are TRBV7-6 and TRBJ2-1; the D gene could be TRBD1 or TRBD2 (5 bases each). Germline values: CDR1 SGHVS, CDR2 FNYEAQ. This CDR3 is built from 15 residues. V lost 5 bases and J 0 bases, leaving 11 bases between the germline ends. The CDR3 bases are TGTGCCAGCAGCCGGGGCGAAAGCTCCTACAATGAGCAGTTCTTC. This sequence encodes CASSRGESSYNEQFF.

The rearrangement uses TRBV30 and TRBJ1-3, with D perhaps TRBD1 (6 bases). The germline V gene encodes CDR1 GTSNPN and CDR2 SVGIG (reference sequence). The V gene lost 3 bases and the J gene lost 0 bases, with 18 bases spanning the gap. This CDR3 is built from 17 residues. This CDR3 is CAWSHYRDPISGNTIYF. In nucleotides, the CDR3 is TGTGCCTGGAGCCATTACAGGGACCCCATCTCTGGAAACACCATATATTTT.

This clone was counted between two and nine times. The gene calls are TRBV19 and TRBJ1-5, with 9 bases that match TRBD1. The germline V gene encodes CDR1 LNHDA and CDR2 SQIVND (reference sequence). J was trimmed by 0 bases and V by 5 bases; bases with no gene match: 8. This CDR3 is 17 amino acids long. The CDR3 nucleotides read TGTGCCAGTAGTCCCCGGGACAGGGCTTATAGCAATCAGCCCCAGCATTTT. Translating gives CASSPRDRAYSNQPQHF. The full variable domain, its missing parts supplied by reference TRBV19 and TRBJ1-5, is DGGITQSPKYLFRKEGQNVTLSCEQNLNHDAMYWYRQDPGQGLRLIYYSQIVNDFQKGDIAEGYSVSREKKESFPLTVTSAQKNPTAFYLCASSPRDRAYSNQPQHFGDGTRLSIL.

The CDR3 region has the DNA TGTGCCAGCCGAGGACGCTTGGAGATGTTTGGCTACACCTTC. Translation gives CASRGRLEMFGYTF. The chain combines TRBV6-5 with TRBJ1-2, with D uncertain. Trimming took off 8 bases at V and 7 bases at J, with 20 bases between the two ends. This CDR3 contains 14 residues. CDR1 is MNHEY and CDR2 is SVGAGI in the germline V gene.

In nucleotides, the CDR3 is TGTGCCACCAGCAGTATAGGGTCTGGAAACACCATATATTTT. It translates to CATSSIGSGNTIYF. This chain joins TRBV15 and TRBJ1-3, with D uncertain. Germline CDR1 LNHNV, CDR2 YYDKDF (reference sequence). The CDR3 has 14 amino acids. V was shortened by 3 bases and J by 1 base, with 7 bases between the two germline ends.

The chain links TRBV5-1 to TRBJ1-5; perhaps TRBD1 as D (5 bases). Trimming left V 5 bases short and J 5 bases short, with 14 bases between. From germline, CDR1 is SGHRS and CDR2 YFSETQ. The CDR3 totals 14 residues. The CDR3 DNA follows: TGCGCCAGCAGTAGGGGTCCCGGGGATCAGCCCCAGCATTTT. Its translation: CASSRGPGDQPQHF.

This chain joins TRBV6-5 and TRBJ1-4; D is ambiguous. Germline CDR1 reads MNHEY; CDR2 reads SVGAGI. The CDR3 is 13 amino acids. With 8 bases removed from V and 7 bases from J, the gap between germline ends came to 14 bases. CDR3 sequence (DNA): TGTGCCAGCTCCGAGGTGGGGTTTGAAAAACTGTTTTTT. Translating gives CASSEVGFEKLFF.

The CDR3 loop is CASSVAGFQETQYF. Here the CDR3 DNA reads TGTGCCAGCAGCGTAGCTGGGTTCCAAGAGACCCAGTACTTC. J is TRBJ2-5 and V is TRBV9, with D unresolved. Germline V lookup: CDR1 SGDLS, CDR2 YYNGEE. The germline V and J ends were trimmed by 0 bases and 1 base, with 7 bases remaining between them. This CDR3 region has 14 residues.

CDR3 DNA sequence: TGTGCCAGTAGTATAAGGCCCCAGGAAACCTACGAGCAGTACTTC. This codes for CASSIRPQETYEQYF. The chain combines TRBV19 with TRBJ2-7; D gene uncertain. The CDR3 runs 15 residues. The germline gives CDR1 LNHDA, CDR2 SQIVND (reference sequence). V dropped 2 bases and J dropped 2 bases, with 13 bases sitting between them.

In this sample, this clone turned up a few times. The CDR3 spells CASDREGTEAFF. In nucleotides, the CDR3 is TGTGCCAGCGACAGGGAGGGCACTGAAGCTTTCTTT. The rearrangement joins TRBV2 to TRBJ1-1; the match to TRBD1 covers 7 bases. The CDR3 is 12 residues long. The V gene's germline CDR1 is SNHLY and CDR2 FYNNEI. V was clipped by 8 bases and J by 4 bases; unmatched bases: 4.

The chain joins TRBV10-2 to TRBJ2-1; D perhaps matches TRBD1 (5 bases). Trimming cost V 3 bases and J 2 bases, with 11 bases left between them. CDR1 is WSHSY and CDR2 is SAAADI in the germline V gene. The CDR3 covers 15 residues. The CDR3 reads CASSDRARTYNEQFF. The CDR3 bases are TGCGCCAGCAGTGACAGGGCGAGAACCTACAATGAGCAGTTCTTC.

The V and J genes are TRBV19 and TRBJ1-1; D is unclear. The CDR3 sequence is 14 residues long. The ends were cut back, 3 bases at V and 0 bases at J, with 8 bases in the middle. CDR1 LNHDA and CDR2 SQIVND come from the germline V gene (reference sequence). The CDR3 DNA follows: TGTGCCAGTAGTATGGTGGCATTGAACACTGAAGCTTTCTTT. Its protein product is CASSMVALNTEAFF.

The V and J genes are TRBV6-5 and TRBJ2-3, with D perhaps TRBD2 (7 bases). V lost 6 bases, J lost 3 bases, and 13 bases lay in between. The CDR3 has 14 residues. CDR1 is MNHEY, CDR2 SVGAGI, per germline. The CDR3 protein is CASSSGGRTDTQYF. The CDR3 DNA sequence: TGTGCCAGCAGCTCGGGGGGCCGGACAGATACGCAGTATTTT.

The chain has TRBV27 and TRBJ2-3, with 7 bases aligning to TRBD1. Germline trimming cut 4 bases from V and 5 bases from J; bases unmatched to any gene: 15. The CDR3 is 17 amino acids. Per germline, CDR1 MNHEY and CDR2 SMNVEV (reference sequence). In nucleotides, the CDR3 is TGTGCCAGCAGTTCACCCTCGACAGGGACCTTCATAGATACGCAGTATTTT. Residues: CASSSPSTGTFIDTQYF.

J is TRBJ1-2 and V is TRBV7-8; no definite D call. V shed 5 bases and J shed 4 bases, with 20 bases lying between them. Germline V gene lookup returns CDR1 SGHVS and CDR2 FQNEAQ. This CDR3 is 16 amino acids long. The chain's CDR3 is CASSPAVPGPSYGYTF. As DNA, the CDR3 is TGTGCCAGCAGCCCCGCGGTCCCAGGACCCTCCTATGGCTACACCTTC.

The gene calls are TRBV28 and TRBJ1-3; 9 nucleotides align to TRBD1. CDR1 is MDHEN, CDR2 SYDVKM, per germline. J lost 4 bases, V lost 3 bases, and 4 bases had no gene match. This CDR3 comprises 15 residues. CDR3 sequence: CASSFTGGAGNTIYF. CDR3 DNA sequence: TGTGCCAGCAGTTTCACAGGGGGCGCCGGAAACACCATATATTTT. The full variable domain, its missing parts supplied by reference TRBV28 and TRBJ1-3, is DVKVTQSSRYLVKRTGEKVFLECVQDMDHENMFWYRQDPGLGLRLIYFSYDVKMKEKGDIPEGYSVSREKKERFSLILESASTNQTSMYLCASSFTGGAGNTIYFGEGSWLTVV.

J is TRBJ2-2 and V is TRBV5-4, with 7 bases identical to TRBD1. The CDR3 consists of 15 residues. Per the germline V gene, CDR1 is SGHNT and CDR2 is YYREEE (reference sequence). J lost 1 base, V lost 4 bases, and 4 bases had no gene match. The CDR3: CASSPGGRNTGELFF. CDR3 DNA sequence: TGTGCCAGCAGCCCAGGGGGTCGGAACACCGGGGAGCTGTTTTTT.

This clone was recorded once. The chain combines TRBV7-9 with TRBJ2-7; 8 bases are a match to TRBD2. V lost 1 base to trimming and J lost 2 bases; unmatched junction nucleotides: 7. CDR1 is SEHNR and CDR2 is FQNEAQ in the germline V gene (reference sequence). The CDR3 is 16 residues long. The CDR3 region has the DNA TGTGCCAGCAGCTTAGGGGGGAGCGGGAGCCCCTACGAGCAGTACTTC. Translation: CASSLGGSGSPYEQYF.

This rearrangement joins TRBV25-1 to TRBJ1-2; D unresolved. V was cut by 4 bases and J by 2 bases, with 8 bases left in between. The CDR3 length is 13 residues. The V gene's germline CDR1 is MGHDK and CDR2 SYGVNS. Here the CDR3 DNA reads TGTGCCAGCAGTGCCCCTTCGAACTATGGCTACACCTTC. This codes for CASSAPSNYGYTF.

The chain combines TRBV5-6 with TRBJ1-1, with D hard to call. The CDR3 covers 13 residues. Germline assignment: CDR1 SGHDT and CDR2 YYEEEE. The V gene lost 0 bases and the J gene lost 0 bases, with 3 bases spanning the gap. CDR3 sequence: CASSLVVNTEAFF. DNA for the CDR3: TGTGCCAGCAGCTTGGTCGTGAACACTGAAGCTTTCTTT. Full variable domain (remainder filled in from reference TRBV5-6 and TRBJ1-1): DAGVTQSPTHLIKTRGQQVTLRCSPKSGHDTVSWYQQALGQGPQFIFQYYEEEERQRGNFPDRFSGHQFPNYSSELNVNALLLGDSALYLCASSLVVNTEAFFGQGTRLTVV.

The genes are TRBV5-1 and TRBJ2-3, with D unresolved. Germline values: CDR1 SGHRS, CDR2 YFSETQ. This CDR3 has 14 residues. V lost 0 bases and J lost 1, with 6 bases in between. The CDR3 DNA follows: TGCGCCAGCAGCTTGGTGACTCGCACAGATACGCAGTATTTT. It encodes CASSLVTRTDTQYF. Full variable domain (outside the CDR3, taken from reference TRBV5-1 and TRBJ2-3): KAGVTQTPRYLIKTRGQQVTLSCSPISGHRSVSWYQQTPGQGLQFLFEYFSETQRNKGNFPGRFSGRQFSNSRSEMNVSTLELGDSALYLCASSLVTRTDTQYFGPGTRLTVL.

This clone was counted between two and nine times. This chain joins TRBV4-3 and TRBJ1-3; no definite D call. The CDR3 is 15 amino acids. Germline V gives CDR1 LGHNA, CDR2 YSLEER. V lost 1 base and J 0 bases, leaving 7 bases between the germline ends. CDR3 DNA sequence: TGCGCCAGCAGCCAAGTACTCCTCTCTGGAAACACCATATATTTT. Amino acids: CASSQVLLSGNTIYF.

The rearrangement links TRBV28 to TRBJ1-4, with 7 bases that match TRBD1. The CDR3 has 15 amino acids. Germline lookup yields CDR1 MDHEN and CDR2 SYDVKM. The J segment lost 0 bases and the V segment lost 6 bases, leaving 4 bases of the junction unmatched. Here the CDR3 reads CASRRTGATNEKLFF. The CDR3 DNA sequence: TGTGCCAGCAGACGAACAGGGGCAACTAATGAAAAACTGTTTTTT.

The chain is built from TRBV7-4 and TRBJ1-1, with D possibly TRBD1 on 5 matching bases. Trimming pared 5 bases from V and 0 bases from J, leaving 19 bases between. In germline, CDR1 is SGHVT, CDR2 SQSDAQ. The CDR3 consists of 17 residues. CDR3 nucleotide sequence: TGTGCCAGCAGCCCGCGCTTGTACAGGCCCCTGAACACTGAAGCTTTCTTT. Translation gives CASSPRLYRPLNTEAFF. Full variable domain (remainder filled in from reference TRBV7-4 and TRBJ1-1): GAGVSQSPRYKVAKRGRDVALRCDSISGHVTLYWYRQTLGQGSEVLTYSQSDAQRDKSGRPSGRFSAERPERSVSTLKIQRTEQGDSAVYLCASSPRLYRPLNTEAFFGQGTRLTVV.

V is TRBV5-1 and J is TRBJ1-1; no definite D call. V was shortened by 0 bases and J by 0 bases, with 6 bases between the two germline ends. Germline-derived CDR1 and CDR2 are SGHRS and YFSETQ. The length of the CDR3 is 14 residues. The CDR3 DNA follows: TGCGCCAGCAGCTTGGCCAGGATGAACACTGAAGCTTTCTTT. It yields the protein CASSLARMNTEAFF.